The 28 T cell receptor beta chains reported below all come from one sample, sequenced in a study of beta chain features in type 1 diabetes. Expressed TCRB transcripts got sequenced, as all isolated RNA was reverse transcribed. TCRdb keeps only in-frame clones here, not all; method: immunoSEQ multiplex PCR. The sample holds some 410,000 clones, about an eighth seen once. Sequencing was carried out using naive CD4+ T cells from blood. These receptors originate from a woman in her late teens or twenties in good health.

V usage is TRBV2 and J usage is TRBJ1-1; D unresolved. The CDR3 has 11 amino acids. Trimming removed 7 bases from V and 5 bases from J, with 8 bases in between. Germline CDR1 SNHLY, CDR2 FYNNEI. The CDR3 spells CASTRSTEAFF. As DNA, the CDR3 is TGTGCCAGCACCCGAAGTACTGAAGCTTTCTTT.

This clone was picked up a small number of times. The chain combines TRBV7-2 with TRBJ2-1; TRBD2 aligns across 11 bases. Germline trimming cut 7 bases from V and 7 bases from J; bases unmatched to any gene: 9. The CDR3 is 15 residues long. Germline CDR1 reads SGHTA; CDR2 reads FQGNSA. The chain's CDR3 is CASKQGLAESNEQFF. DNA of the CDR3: TGTGCCAGCAAACAGGGACTAGCGGAGTCAAATGAGCAGTTCTTC.

The CDR3 DNA sequence: TGCGCCAGCAGCTCGGATCCCGGGACAGAAGAGACCCAGTACTTC. It yields the protein CASSSDPGTEETQYF. The chain links TRBV5-1 to TRBJ2-5; 7 nucleotides line up with TRBD1. With 3 bases clipped from V and 3 bases from J, the junction kept 8 bases outside the gene matches. The CDR3 totals 15 residues. The germline gives CDR1 SGHRS, CDR2 YFSETQ.

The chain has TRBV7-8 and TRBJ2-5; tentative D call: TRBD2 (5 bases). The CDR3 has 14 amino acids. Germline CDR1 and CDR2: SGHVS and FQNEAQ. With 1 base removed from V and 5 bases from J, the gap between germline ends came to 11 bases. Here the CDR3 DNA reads TGTGCCAGCAGCTTAGATGTACCGGGGGAGACCCAGTACTTC. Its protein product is CASSLDVPGETQYF.

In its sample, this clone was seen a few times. CDR3 coding DNA: TGCAGCGTTGCTCAGATAGCAGATGGCTACACCTTC. This translates into CSVAQIADGYTF. The V call is TRBV29-1, the J call TRBJ1-2; D remains unclear. The CDR3 is 12 residues long. V lost 4 bases, J lost 6 bases, and 12 bases lay in between. Germline-derived CDR1 and CDR2 are SQVTM and ANQGSEA.

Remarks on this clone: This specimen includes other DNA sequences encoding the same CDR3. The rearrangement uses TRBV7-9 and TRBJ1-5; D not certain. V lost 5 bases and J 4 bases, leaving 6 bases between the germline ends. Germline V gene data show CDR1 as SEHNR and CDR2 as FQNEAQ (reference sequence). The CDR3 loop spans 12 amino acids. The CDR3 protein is CASSRPNQPQHF. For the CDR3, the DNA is TGTGCCAGCAGCCGACCTAATCAGCCCCAGCATTTT.

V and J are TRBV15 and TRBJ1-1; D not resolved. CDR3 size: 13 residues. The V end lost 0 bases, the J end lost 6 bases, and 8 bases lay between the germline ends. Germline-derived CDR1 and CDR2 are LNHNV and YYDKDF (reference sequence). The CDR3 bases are TGTGCCACCAGCAGAGATGTATACCCTGAAGCTTTCTTT. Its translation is CATSRDVYPEAFF.

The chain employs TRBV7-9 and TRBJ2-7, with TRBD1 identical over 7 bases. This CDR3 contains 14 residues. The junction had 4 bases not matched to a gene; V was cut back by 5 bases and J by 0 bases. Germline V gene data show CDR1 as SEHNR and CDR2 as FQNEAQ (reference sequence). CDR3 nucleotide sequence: TGTGCCAGCAGCCAGGACAGGAGCTCCTACGAGCAGTACTTC. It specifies CASSQDRSSYEQYF.

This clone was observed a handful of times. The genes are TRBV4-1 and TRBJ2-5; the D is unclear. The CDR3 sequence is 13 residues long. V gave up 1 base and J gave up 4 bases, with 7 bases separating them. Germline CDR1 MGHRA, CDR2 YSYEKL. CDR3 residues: CASSQARIETQYF. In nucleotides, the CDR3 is TGCGCCAGCAGCCAAGCACGAATAGAGACCCAGTACTTC.

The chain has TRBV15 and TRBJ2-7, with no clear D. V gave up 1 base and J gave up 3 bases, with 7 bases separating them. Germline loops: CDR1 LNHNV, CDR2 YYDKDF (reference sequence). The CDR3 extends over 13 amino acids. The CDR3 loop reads CATSRGSGYEQYF. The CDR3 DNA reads TGTGCCACCAGCAGAGGTAGTGGCTACGAGCAGTACTTC.

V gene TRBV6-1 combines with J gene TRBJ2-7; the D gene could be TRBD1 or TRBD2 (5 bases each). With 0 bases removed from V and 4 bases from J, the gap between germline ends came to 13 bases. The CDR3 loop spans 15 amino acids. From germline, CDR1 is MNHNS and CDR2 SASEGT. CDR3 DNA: TGTGCCAGCAGTGAAGCGTTCACCGGGGCTTACGAGCAGTACGTC. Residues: CASSEAFTGAYEQYV.

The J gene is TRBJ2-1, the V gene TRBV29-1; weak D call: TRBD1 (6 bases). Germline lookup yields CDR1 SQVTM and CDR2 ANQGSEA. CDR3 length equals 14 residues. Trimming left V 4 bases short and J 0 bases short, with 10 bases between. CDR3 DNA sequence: TGCAGCGTTGGGGCAGGGGCCTCCTACAATGAGCAGTTCTTC. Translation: CSVGAGASYNEQFF.

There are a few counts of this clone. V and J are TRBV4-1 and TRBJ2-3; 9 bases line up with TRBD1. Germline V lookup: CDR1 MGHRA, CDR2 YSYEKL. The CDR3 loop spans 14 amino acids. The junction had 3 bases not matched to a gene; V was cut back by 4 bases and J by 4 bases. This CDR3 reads CASSLGQGPDTQYF. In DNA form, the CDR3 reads TGCGCCAGCAGCCTCGGACAGGGGCCAGATACGCAGTATTTT.

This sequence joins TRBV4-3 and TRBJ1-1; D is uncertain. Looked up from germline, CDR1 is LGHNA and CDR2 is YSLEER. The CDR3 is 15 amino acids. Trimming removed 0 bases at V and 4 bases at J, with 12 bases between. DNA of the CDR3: TGCGCCAGCAGCCAAGACCCCGGCCTGGTCACTGAAGCTTTCTTT. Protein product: CASSQDPGLVTEAFF.

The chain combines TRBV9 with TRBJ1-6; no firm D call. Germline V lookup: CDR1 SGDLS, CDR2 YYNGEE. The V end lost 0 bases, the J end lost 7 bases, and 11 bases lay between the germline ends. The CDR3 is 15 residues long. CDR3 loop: CASSVEGDSNSPLHF. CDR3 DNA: TGTGCCAGCAGCGTAGAGGGAGATTCCAATTCACCCCTCCACTTT.

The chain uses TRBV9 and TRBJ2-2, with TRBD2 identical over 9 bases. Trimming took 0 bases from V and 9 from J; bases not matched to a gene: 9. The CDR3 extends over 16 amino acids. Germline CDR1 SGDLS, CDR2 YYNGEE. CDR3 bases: TGTGCCAGCAGCGTAGGGCTAGCGGGGATGGGCCGGGAGCTGTTTTTT. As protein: CASSVGLAGMGRELFF. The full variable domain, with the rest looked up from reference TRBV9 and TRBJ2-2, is DSGVTQTPKHLITATGQRVTLRCSPRSGDLSVYWYQQSLDQGLQFLIQYYNGEERAKGNILERFSAQQFPDLHSELNLSSLELGDSALYFCASSVGLAGMGRELFFGEGSRLTVL.

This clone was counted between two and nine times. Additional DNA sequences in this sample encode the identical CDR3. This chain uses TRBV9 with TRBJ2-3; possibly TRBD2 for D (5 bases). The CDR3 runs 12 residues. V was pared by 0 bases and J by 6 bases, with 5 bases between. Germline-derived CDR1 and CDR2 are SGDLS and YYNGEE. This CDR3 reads CASSVGRDTQYF. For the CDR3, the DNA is TGTGCCAGCAGCGTAGGGAGGGATACGCAGTATTTT.

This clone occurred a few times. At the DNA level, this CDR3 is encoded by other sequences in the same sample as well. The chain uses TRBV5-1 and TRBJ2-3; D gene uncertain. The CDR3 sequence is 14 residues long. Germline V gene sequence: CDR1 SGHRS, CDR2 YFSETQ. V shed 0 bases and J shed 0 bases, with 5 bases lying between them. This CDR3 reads CASSLDGSTDTQYF. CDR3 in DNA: TGCGCCAGCAGCTTGGACGGAAGCACAGATACGCAGTATTTT.

The CDR3 protein is CASSLAPWGAGTDTQYF. As DNA, the CDR3 is TGTGCCAGCAGCTTAGCCCCATGGGGAGCGGGCACAGATACGCAGTATTTT. The rearrangement uses TRBV7-2 and TRBJ2-3, with D maybe TRBD2 (5 bases). The V gene lost 0 bases and the J gene lost 1 base, with 14 bases spanning the gap. The CDR3 totals 17 residues. CDR1 is SGHTA, CDR2 FQGNSA, per germline.

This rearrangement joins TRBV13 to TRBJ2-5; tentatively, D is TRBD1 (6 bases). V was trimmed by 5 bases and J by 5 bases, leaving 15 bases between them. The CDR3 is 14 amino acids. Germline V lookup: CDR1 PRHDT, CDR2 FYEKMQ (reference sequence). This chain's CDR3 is CASSKDRRGETQYF. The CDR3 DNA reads TGTGCCAGCAGCAAAGACAGGCGCGGGGAGACCCAGTACTTC.

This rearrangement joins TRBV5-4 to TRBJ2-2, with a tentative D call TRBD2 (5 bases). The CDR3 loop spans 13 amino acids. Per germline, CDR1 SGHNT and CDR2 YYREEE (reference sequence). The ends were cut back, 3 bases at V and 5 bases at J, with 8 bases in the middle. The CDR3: CASSSSGTGELFF. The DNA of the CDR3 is TGTGCCAGCAGCTCCTCGGGGACCGGGGAGCTGTTTTTT.

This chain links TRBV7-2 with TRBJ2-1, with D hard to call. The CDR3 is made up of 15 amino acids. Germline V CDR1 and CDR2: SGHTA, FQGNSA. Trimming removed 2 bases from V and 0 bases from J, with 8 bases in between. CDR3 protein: CASSLRAVSYNEQFF. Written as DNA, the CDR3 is TGTGCCAGCAGCTTAAGGGCGGTCTCCTACAATGAGCAGTTCTTC.

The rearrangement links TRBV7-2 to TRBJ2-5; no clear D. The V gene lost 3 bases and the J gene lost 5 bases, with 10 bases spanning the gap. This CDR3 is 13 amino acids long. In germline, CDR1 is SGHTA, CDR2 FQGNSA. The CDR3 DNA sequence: TGTGCCAGCAGCTTTTCATGGATCGAGACCCAGTACTTC. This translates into CASSFSWIETQYF.

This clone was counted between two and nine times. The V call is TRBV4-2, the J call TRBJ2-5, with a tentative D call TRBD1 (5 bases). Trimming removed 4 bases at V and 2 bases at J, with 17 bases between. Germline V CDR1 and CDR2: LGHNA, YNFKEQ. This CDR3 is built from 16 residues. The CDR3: CASSPAWGEIQETQYF. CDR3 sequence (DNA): TGTGCCAGCAGCCCCGCCTGGGGCGAGATTCAAGAGACCCAGTACTTC.

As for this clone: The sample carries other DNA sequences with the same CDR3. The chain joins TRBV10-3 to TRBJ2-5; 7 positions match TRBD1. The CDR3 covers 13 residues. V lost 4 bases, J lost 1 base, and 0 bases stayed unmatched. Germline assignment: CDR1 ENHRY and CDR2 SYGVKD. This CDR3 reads CAISGQGQETQYF. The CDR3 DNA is TGTGCCATCAGTGGACAGGGCCAAGAGACCCAGTACTTC.

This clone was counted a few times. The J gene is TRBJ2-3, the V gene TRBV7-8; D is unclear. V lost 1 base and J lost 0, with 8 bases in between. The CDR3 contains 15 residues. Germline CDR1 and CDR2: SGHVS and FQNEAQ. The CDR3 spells CASSLDLPSTDTQYF. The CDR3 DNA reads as TGTGCCAGCAGCTTAGACCTTCCGAGCACAGATACGCAGTATTTT.

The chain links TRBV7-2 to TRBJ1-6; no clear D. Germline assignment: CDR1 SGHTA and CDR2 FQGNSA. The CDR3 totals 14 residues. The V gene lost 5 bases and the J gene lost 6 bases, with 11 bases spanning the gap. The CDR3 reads CASSRPGSNSPLHF. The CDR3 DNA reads TGTGCCAGCAGCCGTCCGGGGAGTAATTCACCCCTCCACTTT.

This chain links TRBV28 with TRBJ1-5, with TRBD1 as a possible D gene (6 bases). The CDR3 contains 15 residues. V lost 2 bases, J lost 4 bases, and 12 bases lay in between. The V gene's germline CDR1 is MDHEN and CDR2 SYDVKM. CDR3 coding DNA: TGTGCCAGCAGTTTAACAGGGCGGGGGAATCAGCCCCAGCATTTT. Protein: CASSLTGRGNQPQHF.